This TCR beta chain was sequenced during a study of cytomegalovirus exposure and HLA in healthy donors. Method: immunoSEQ multiplex PCR; TCRdb's copy keeps in-frame clones and lacks some. The sample carries 250,000 to 300,000 clones, 86% recorded once. The CDR3 runs to 17 residues. Trimming cost V 5 bases and J 2 bases, with 20 bases left between them. Per the germline V gene, CDR1 is SGHAT and CDR2 is FQNNGV. The clonotype originates from a woman under 30 in good health and CMV-seronegative. Sequencing was performed on PBMCs. The V gene is TRBV11-2, the J gene TRBJ2-3, with D perhaps matching TRBD2 (5 bases). The DNA for the CDR3 is TGTGCCAGCAGCATACAAGTGGGAGCAGAAAACACAGATACGCAGTATTTT. This encodes CASSIQVGAENTDTQYF.